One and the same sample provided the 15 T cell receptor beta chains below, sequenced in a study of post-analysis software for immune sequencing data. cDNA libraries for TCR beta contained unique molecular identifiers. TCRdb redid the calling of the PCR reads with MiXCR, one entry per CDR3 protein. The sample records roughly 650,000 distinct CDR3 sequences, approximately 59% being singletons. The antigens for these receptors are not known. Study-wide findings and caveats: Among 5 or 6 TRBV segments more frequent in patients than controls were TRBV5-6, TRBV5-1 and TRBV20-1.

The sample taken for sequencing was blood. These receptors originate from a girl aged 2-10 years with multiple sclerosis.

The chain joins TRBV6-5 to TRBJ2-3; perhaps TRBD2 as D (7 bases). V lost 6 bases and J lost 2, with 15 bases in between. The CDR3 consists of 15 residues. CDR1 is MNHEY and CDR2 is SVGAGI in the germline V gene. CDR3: CASRIGGTNTDTQYF. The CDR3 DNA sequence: TGTGCCAGCAGAATAGGGGGGACTAACACAGATACGCAGTATTTT.

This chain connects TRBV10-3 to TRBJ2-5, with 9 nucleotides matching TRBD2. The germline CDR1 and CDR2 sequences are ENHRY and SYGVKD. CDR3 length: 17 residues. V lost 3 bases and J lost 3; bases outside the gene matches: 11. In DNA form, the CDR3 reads TGTGCCATCAGTGAAGTACGGCAGCGGGGGGTGAAAGAGACCCAGTACTTC. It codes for CAISEVRQRGVKETQYF.

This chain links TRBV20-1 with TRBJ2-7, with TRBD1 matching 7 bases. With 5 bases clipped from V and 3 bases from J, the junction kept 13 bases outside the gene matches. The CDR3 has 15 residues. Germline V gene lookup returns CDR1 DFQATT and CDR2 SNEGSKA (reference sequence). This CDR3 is CSALSDRPQDYEQYF. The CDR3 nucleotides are TGCAGTGCTTTATCGGACAGGCCTCAGGACTACGAGCAGTACTTC.

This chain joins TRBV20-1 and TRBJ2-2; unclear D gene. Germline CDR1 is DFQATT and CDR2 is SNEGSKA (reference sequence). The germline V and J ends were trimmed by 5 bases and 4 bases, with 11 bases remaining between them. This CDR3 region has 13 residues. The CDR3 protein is CSAFETLTGELFF. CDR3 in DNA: TGCAGTGCTTTCGAGACCCTCACCGGGGAGCTGTTTTTT.

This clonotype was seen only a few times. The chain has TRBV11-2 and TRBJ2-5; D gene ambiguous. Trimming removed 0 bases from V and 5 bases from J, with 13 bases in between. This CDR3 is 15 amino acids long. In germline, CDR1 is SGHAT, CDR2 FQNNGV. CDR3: CASSLEYPIKETQYF. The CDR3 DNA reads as TGTGCCAGCAGCTTAGAATATCCCATCAAGGAGACCCAGTACTTC.

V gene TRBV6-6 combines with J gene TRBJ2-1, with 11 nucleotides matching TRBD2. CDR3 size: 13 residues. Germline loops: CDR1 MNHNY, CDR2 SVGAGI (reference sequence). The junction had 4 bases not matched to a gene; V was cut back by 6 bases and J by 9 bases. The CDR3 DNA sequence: TGTGCCAGCAGCCCGGGACTAGCGGCTGAGCAGTTCTTC. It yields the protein CASSPGLAAEQFF.

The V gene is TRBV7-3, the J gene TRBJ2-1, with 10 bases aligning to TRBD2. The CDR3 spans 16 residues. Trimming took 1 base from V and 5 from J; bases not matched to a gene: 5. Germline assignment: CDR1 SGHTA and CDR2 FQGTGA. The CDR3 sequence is CASSLNQLAGHNEQFF. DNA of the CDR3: TGTGCCAGCAGCTTAAACCAACTAGCGGGACACAATGAGCAGTTCTTC. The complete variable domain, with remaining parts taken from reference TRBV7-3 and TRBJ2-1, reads GAGVSQTPSNKVTEKGKYVELRCDPISGHTALYWYRQSLGQGPEFLIYFQGTGAADDSGLPNDRFFAVRPEGSVSTLKIQRTERGDSAVYLCASSLNQLAGHNEQFFGPGTRLTVL.

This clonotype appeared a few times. In DNA form, the CDR3 reads TGTGCCAGCAGCCCCCCGACAGGGGAGAAGTACACTGAAGCTTTCTTT. Amino acid sequence: CASSPPTGEKYTEAFF. The chain has TRBV7-9 and TRBJ1-1, with 8 bases fitting TRBD1. This CDR3 is built from 16 residues. Germline values: CDR1 SEHNR, CDR2 FQNEAQ (reference sequence). V lost 5 bases, J lost 3 bases, and 11 bases stayed unmatched.

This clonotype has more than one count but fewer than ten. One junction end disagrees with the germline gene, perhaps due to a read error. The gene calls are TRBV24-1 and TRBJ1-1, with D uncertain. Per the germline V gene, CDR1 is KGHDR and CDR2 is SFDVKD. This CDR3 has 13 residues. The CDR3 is CATSGTGNTEAFF. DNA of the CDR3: TGTGCCACCAGTGGCACGGGGAACACTGAGGCTTTCTTT.

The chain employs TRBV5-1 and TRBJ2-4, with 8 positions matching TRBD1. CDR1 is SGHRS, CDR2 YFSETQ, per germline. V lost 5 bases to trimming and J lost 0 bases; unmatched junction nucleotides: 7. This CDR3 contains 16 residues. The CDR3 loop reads CASSLRTGQAKNIQYF. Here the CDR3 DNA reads TGCGCCAGCAGTCTCAGGACAGGGCAAGCCAAAAACATTCAGTACTTC.

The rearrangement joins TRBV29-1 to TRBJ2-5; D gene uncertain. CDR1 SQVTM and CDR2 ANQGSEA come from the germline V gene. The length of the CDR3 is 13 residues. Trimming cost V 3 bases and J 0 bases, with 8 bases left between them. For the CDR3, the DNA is TGCAGCGTTGACAGTAGCCACCAAGAGACCCAGTACTTC. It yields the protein CSVDSSHQETQYF.

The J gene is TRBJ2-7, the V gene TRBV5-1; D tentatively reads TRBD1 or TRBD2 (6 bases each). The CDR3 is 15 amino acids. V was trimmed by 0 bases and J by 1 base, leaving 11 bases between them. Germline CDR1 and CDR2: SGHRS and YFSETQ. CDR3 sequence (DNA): TGCGCCAGCAGCTTGGAACAGGGACTTTCCTACGAGCAGTACTTC. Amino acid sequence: CASSLEQGLSYEQYF.

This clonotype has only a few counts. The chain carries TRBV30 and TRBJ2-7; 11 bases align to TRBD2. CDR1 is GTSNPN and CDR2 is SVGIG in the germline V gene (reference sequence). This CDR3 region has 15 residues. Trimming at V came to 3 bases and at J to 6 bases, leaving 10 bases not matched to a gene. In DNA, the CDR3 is TGTGCCTGGAGCCTTGAACTAGCGGGAGAAATCGAGCAGTACTTC. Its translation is CAWSLELAGEIEQYF.

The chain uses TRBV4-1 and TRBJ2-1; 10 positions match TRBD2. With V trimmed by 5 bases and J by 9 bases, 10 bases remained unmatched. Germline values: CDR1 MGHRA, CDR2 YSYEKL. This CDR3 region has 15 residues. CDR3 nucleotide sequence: TGCGCCAGCAGCTCCAGCGGGAGGGCCGGTGGTGAGCAGTTCTTC. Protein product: CASSSSGRAGGEQFF.

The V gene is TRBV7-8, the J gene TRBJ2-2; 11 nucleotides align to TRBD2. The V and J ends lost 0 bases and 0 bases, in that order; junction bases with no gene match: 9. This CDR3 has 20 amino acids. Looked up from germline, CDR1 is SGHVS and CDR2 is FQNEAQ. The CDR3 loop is CASSLATRGTSGANTGELFF. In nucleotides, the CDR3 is TGTGCCAGCAGCTTAGCGACCCGCGGGACTAGCGGAGCGAACACCGGGGAGCTGTTTTTT.